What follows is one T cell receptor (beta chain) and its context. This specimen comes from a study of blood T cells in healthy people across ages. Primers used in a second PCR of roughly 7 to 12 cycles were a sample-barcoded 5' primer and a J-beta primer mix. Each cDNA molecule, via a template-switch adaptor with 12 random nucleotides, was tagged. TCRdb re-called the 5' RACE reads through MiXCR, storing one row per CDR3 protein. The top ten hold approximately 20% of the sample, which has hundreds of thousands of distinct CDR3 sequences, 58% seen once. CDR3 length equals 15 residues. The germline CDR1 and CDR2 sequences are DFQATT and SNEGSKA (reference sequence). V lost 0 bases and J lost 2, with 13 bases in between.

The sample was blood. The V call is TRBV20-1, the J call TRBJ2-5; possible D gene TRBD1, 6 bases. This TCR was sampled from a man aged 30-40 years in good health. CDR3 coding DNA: TGCAGTGCTAGAGATTCCCTACAGGGACAAGAGACCCAGTACTTC. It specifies CSARDSLQGQETQYF.